This T cell receptor (beta chain) was sequenced during a study of blood T cell repertoires in COVID-19. Overall study context: The samples span acute and convalescent COVID-19 from the United States, Italy and Spain. From T cells, B-cell-depleted T cells, or PBMCs came the material, which was cDNA or gDNA.

The CDR3 covers 13 residues. CDR1 is SQVTM and CDR2 is ANQGSEA in the germline V gene. The V end lost 5 bases, the J end lost 0 bases, and 11 bases lay between the germline ends. Original analysis: Using reference gene primer amplification, nucleated cell counts were estimated. Measured with immunoSEQ multiplex PCR; TCRdb has only the in-frame clones, and not every one. V and J calls plus clone size are reproduced from that table; the DNA served to infer D and trimming. Among a few hundred thousand clones, 85% to 90% were seen once, and the ten largest hold more than 9%. The sample comprised PBMCs or T cells enriched from blood (not recorded which). The V and J genes are TRBV29-1 and TRBJ2-7; D is possibly TRBD1 (7 bases). This receptor was obtained from a woman aged 25 to 39 who had recovered from COVID-19. The CDR3 sequence is CSVQGGLSYEQYF. CDR3 sequence (DNA): TGCAGCGTTCAGGGGGGCCTCTCCTACGAGCAGTACTTC.